A single sample gave rise to the 13 T cell receptor beta chains below, sequenced in a study of Graves' ophthalmopathy and Graves' hyperthyroidism. The TCR beta CDR3 regions underwent amplification from RNA transcripts. HTBI primers served in a first-round RT-PCR, which a second-round multiplex PCR followed. TCRdb passed the multiplex PCR reads through MiXCR, listing each CDR3 protein once. The sample records a few hundred thousand distinct CDR3 sequences, roughly a sixth being singletons. Sequencing was carried out using peripheral blood. The receptors come from an adult woman with stable Graves' hyperthyroidism.

A word on this clonotype: This may be a read error: a much more frequent sequence differs by one nucleotide. The chain couples TRBV5-5 to TRBJ2-7, with 8 bases lining up with TRBD2. Germline V gene lookup returns CDR1 SGHKS and CDR2 YYEKEE (reference sequence). V was clipped by 4 bases and J by 5 bases; unmatched bases: 11. This CDR3 is 15 amino acids long. The CDR3 DNA is TGTGCCAGCAGCCCACGGACTAGCAGGGTCCACGAGCAGTACTTC. This codes for CASSPRTSRVHEQYF. Filled out from reference TRBV5-5 and TRBJ2-7, the complete variable domain reads DAGVTQSPTHLIKTRGQQVTLRCSPISGHKSVSWYQQVLGQGPQFIFQYYEKEERGRGNFPDRFSARQFPNYSSELNVNALLLGDSALYLCASSPRTSRVHEQYFGPGTRLTVT.

This clonotype was picked up many times. The chain recombines TRBV6-2 or TRBV6-3 with TRBJ1-5; 8 nucleotides line up with TRBD1. The CDR3 is made up of 15 amino acids. Looked up from germline, CDR1 is MNHEY and CDR2 is SVGEGT. J lost 4 bases, V lost 5 bases, and 7 bases had no gene match. This CDR3 reads CASSPRTGRNQPQHF. DNA of the CDR3: TGTGCCAGCAGTCCACGGACAGGGAGGAATCAGCCCCAGCATTTT.

This clonotype was seen many times. This sequence joins TRBV6-2 or TRBV6-3 and TRBJ2-4; D is perhaps TRBD2 (6 bases). The CDR3 covers 17 residues. CDR1 is MNHEY, CDR2 SVGEGT, per germline. The ends were cut back, 0 bases at V and 1 base at J, with 13 bases in the middle. This CDR3 is CASSYSNLGRAKNIQYF. CDR3 coding DNA: TGTGCCAGCAGTTACTCGAATCTGGGGAGGGCCAAAAACATTCAGTACTTC.

This clonotype was seen repeatedly, ten times or more. CDR3 coding DNA: TGTGCCAGCAGTTTTTACCCCGGGACTAGCGGGGACCAAGAGACCCAGTACTTC. Translated: CASSFYPGTSGDQETQYF. This sequence joins TRBV28 and TRBJ2-5, with TRBD2 matching over 13 bases. Germline CDR1 and CDR2: MDHEN and SYDVKM. The CDR3 length is 18 residues. The ends lost 3 bases at V and 0 bases at J; junction bases unmatched: 7.

On this clonotype itself: A much larger clone lies one base from this, so it may be a read error. CDR3 DNA: TGTGCCAGCAGTTACTCAGGGGCCCCCACGGGACCAGATAGTGACATTCAGTACTTC. It yields the protein CASSYSGAPTGPDSDIQYF. The chain couples TRBV6-2 or TRBV6-3 to TRBJ2-4, with D perhaps being TRBD1 or TRBD2 (5 bases each). From germline, CDR1 is MNHEY and CDR2 SVGEGT. The V and J ends lost 0 bases and 8 bases respectively, with 26 bases between them. There are 19 residues in the CDR3.

This clonotype was counted between two and nine times. A much larger clone differs from this one at a single base, so this may be a read error. V usage is TRBV20-1 and J usage is TRBJ1-1, with 9 bases lining up with TRBD1. From germline, CDR1 is DFQATT and CDR2 SNEGSKA (reference sequence). This CDR3 comprises 15 residues. Trimming at V came to 4 bases and at J to 5 bases, leaving 11 bases not matched to a gene. The CDR3 spells CSATGTGSRWTEAFF. In DNA, the CDR3 is TGCAGTGCTACCGGGACAGGGAGCCGGTGGACTGAAGCTTTCTTT.

V gene TRBV28 combines with J gene TRBJ2-7, with D maybe TRBD1 (6 bases). Trimming pared 2 bases from V and 6 bases from J, leaving 11 bases between. The CDR3 is 13 residues long. Germline CDR1 is MDHEN and CDR2 is SYDVKM. CDR3 residues: CASSLQRGTEQYF. The DNA of the CDR3 is TGTGCCAGCAGTTTACAGAGGGGGACCGAGCAGTACTTC.

This clonotype was recorded many times. The genes are TRBV10-3 and TRBJ1-2; the D gene is possibly TRBD1 (5 bases). The CDR3 has 17 amino acids. Germline CDR1 and CDR2: ENHRY and SYGVKD. V was clipped by 7 bases and J by 0 bases, with 21 bases between them. The CDR3: CAITPGSSGRANYGYTF. The CDR3 coding sequence is TGTGCCATCACCCCAGGTTCGAGTGGCAGGGCTAACTATGGCTACACCTTC.

This clonotype has ten or more counts. This rearrangement joins TRBV18 to TRBJ1-1; 8 bases are a match to TRBD1. The CDR3 is 13 residues long. The V gene's germline CDR1 is KGHSH and CDR2 LQKENI. Trimming removed 6 bases from V and 5 bases from J; junction bases left unmatched: 5. This CDR3 reads CASSGTGSTEAFF. CDR3 nucleotide sequence: TGTGCCAGCTCCGGGACAGGTTCAACTGAAGCTTTCTTT.

This clonotype has ten or more counts. The V and J genes are TRBV6-5 and TRBJ1-1, with 8 bases lining up with TRBD1. Trimming cost V 6 bases and J 4 bases; bases outside gene matches: 4. The CDR3 sequence is 13 residues long. The germline V gene encodes CDR1 MNHEY and CDR2 SVGAGI. The CDR3 coding sequence is TGTGCCAGCAGGCCAGACAGGGGCACTGAAGCTTTCTTT. The encoded protein is CASRPDRGTEAFF.

About this clonotype itself: This may be a read error: a much more frequent sequence differs by one nucleotide. The DNA for the CDR3 is TGTGCCATCAGCATAAGGGCCGCCAATTCACCCCTCCACTTT. Amino acids: CAISIRAANSPLHF. The gene calls are TRBV6-1 and TRBJ1-6, with unresolved D. The germline gives CDR1 MNHNS, CDR2 SASEGT. Between the trimmed V and J ends, which lost 10 bases and 7 bases, there was a span of 17 bases. The CDR3 has 14 residues.

V usage is TRBV12-3 or TRBV12-4 and J usage is TRBJ2-7, with a possible D match to TRBD1 (6 bases). V was pared by 6 bases and J by 9 bases, with 21 bases between. The CDR3 has 14 amino acids. The CDR3 region has the DNA TGTGCCAGCAGCAGGGCAGGGGATCGATTTTGGCAGTACTTC. This codes for CASSRAGDRFWQYF.

This clonotype showed up many times. This chain uses TRBV7-2 with TRBJ2-7, with a weak D call TRBD1 (5 bases). The ends were cut back, 1 base at V and 5 bases at J, with 12 bases in the middle. CDR3 size: 14 residues. CDR1 is SGHTA, CDR2 FQGNSA, per germline. As DNA, the CDR3 is TGTGCCAGCAGCTTAGTCCCAGGGTCCAACGAGCAGTACTTC. It codes for CASSLVPGSNEQYF.